This TCR beta chain derives from a study of blood T cell repertoires in COVID-19. Original analysis: Nucleated cell counts were estimated from reference gene primer amplification. Measured with immunoSEQ multiplex PCR; TCRdb has only the in-frame clones, and not every one. That table supplies the V and J calls and clone size; D and trimming were determined from the DNA. The sample consists of around 210,000 clones, about 82% of them appearing once. V was trimmed by 6 bases and J by 0 bases, leaving 16 bases between them. The CDR3 loop spans 16 amino acids. Germline V gives CDR1 SGHNT, CDR2 YENEEA. Sequenced sample: peripheral blood. The TCR sequence derives from a man aged 45-65 years with COVID-19, enrolled during active disease. The rearrangement joins TRBV11-3 to TRBJ2-3; D perhaps matches TRBD1 (5 bases). CDR3 residues: CASSRGVDRSTDTQYF. CDR3 in DNA: TGTGCCAGCAGTAGGGGCGTAGATAGAAGCACAGATACGCAGTATTTT. Supplemented by reference TRBV11-3 and TRBJ2-3, the full variable domain reads EAGVVQSPRYKIIEKKQPVAFWCNPISGHNTLYWYLQNLGQGPELLIRYENEEAVDDSQLPKDRFSAERLKGVDSTLKIQPAELGDSAVYLCASSRGVDRSTDTQYFGPGTRLTVL.